A selection of T cell receptor beta chains follows, all from one sample in a study of blood T cell repertoires in COVID-19. Only in-frame clones appear in the TCRdb table, and some are missing; sequencing was by immunoSEQ multiplex PCR. The top ten hold about 12% of the sample, which has about 120,000 clones, roughly 82% seen once. Sequencing was carried out using peripheral blood. The receptors originated from a human donor in a cohort sampled during active COVID-19. CDR3s include the opening cysteine and the closing phenylalanine or tryptophan. Fields, in order: J gene, clone size, D gene, V gene, CDR3 DNA, CDR3 protein. A D gene is named only where the DNA matches it firmly. Part of the rows lack a size; the others show once, few, many or a class for expanded clones.

TRBJ1-2	once	-	TRBV3-1/TRBV3-2	TGTGCCAGCAGCCAAGAGCAAGGGTTCGGGACTAACTATGGCTACACCTTC	CASSQEQGFGTNYGYTF
TRBJ1-5	-	-	TRBV21-1	TGTGCCAGCAGCAAAGATTTCCGGCGGAGCAATCAGCCCCAGCATTTT	CASSKDFRRSNQPQHF
TRBJ1-5	-	-	TRBV19	TGTGCCAGTAGTGGACAGCCAAACAATCAGCCCCAGCATTTT	CASSGQPNNQPQHF
TRBJ2-3	-	-	TRBV2	TGTGCCAGCAGCCCCGGGCTAGGAGGAGATACGCAGTATTTT	CASSPGLGGDTQYF
TRBJ2-7	-	-	TRBV12-3/TRBV12-4	TGTGCCAGCAGTCCGACATCCTACGAGCAGTACTTC	CASSPTSYEQYF
TRBJ2-3	-	TRBD2	TRBV28	TGTGCCAGCAGTTTCCCCATACTAGCGGGGGCCAACACAGATACGCAGTATTTT	CASSFPILAGANTDTQYF
TRBJ2-7	once	TRBD2	TRBV20-1	TGCAGTGCAAGTAGCGGGGGGTTCTCCTACGAGCAGTACTTC	CSASSGGFSYEQYF
TRBJ1-5	-	-	TRBV19	TGTGCCAGTAGTATTTCGACAGGAGATCAGCAGCCCCAGCATTTT	CASSISTGDQQPQHF
TRBJ2-7	-	TRBD1	TRBV6-5	TGTGCCAGCAGCAGTACAGGGGCCTACGAGCAGTACTTC	CASSSTGAYEQYF
TRBJ1-1	-	-	TRBV10-3	TGTGCCATCAGTGAGCGGGGGGTGGGCACTGAAGCTTTCTTT	CAISERGVGTEAFF
TRBJ2-1	-	TRBD1	TRBV6-5	TGTGCCACCAAACCAGGGGGCCCAAAGAATGAGCAGTTCTTC	CATKPGGPKNEQFF
TRBJ2-5	-	-	TRBV19	TGTGCCAGTCGCCTAGTGGGGGGTCCTCAAGAGACCCAGTACTTC	CASRLVGGPQETQYF
TRBJ2-7	once	-	TRBV29-1	TGCAGCGTTGAAGATCCCAACGAGCAGTACTTC	CSVEDPNEQYF
TRBJ1-3	-	TRBD1	TRBV5-1	TGCGCCAGCAGCTCGGGACAGGGCGACGGAAACACCATATATTTT	CASSSGQGDGNTIYF
TRBJ2-2	-	TRBD1	TRBV5-4	TGTGCCAGCAGCTTTGGTATCTGGACAGGGGGTAAAGACACCGGGGAGCTGTTTTTT	CASSFGIWTGGKDTGELFF